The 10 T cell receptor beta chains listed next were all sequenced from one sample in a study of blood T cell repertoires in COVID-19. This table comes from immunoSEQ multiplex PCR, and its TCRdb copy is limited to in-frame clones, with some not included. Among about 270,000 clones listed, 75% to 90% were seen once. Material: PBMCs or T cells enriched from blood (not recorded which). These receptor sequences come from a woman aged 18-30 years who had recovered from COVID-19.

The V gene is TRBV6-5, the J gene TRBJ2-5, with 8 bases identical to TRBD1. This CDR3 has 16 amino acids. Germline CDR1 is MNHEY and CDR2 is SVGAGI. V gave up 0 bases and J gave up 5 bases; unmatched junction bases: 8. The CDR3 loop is CASSYSFGQGGETQYF. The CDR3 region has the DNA TGTGCCAGCAGTTACTCATTCGGACAGGGTGGTGAGACCCAGTACTTC.

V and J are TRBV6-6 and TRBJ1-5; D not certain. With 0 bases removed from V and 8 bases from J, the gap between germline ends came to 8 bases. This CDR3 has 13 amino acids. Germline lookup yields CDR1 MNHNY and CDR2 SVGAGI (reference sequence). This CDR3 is CASSYSQVEPQHF. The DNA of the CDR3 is TGTGCCAGCAGTTACTCGCAGGTGGAGCCCCAGCATTTT.

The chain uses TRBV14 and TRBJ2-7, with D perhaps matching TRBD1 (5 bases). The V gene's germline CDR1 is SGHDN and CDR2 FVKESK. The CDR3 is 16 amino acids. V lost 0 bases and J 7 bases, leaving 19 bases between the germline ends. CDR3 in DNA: TGTGCCAGCAGCCAAGATGTGATTTCAGGGTTGGGGGAGCAGTACTTC. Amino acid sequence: CASSQDVISGLGEQYF.

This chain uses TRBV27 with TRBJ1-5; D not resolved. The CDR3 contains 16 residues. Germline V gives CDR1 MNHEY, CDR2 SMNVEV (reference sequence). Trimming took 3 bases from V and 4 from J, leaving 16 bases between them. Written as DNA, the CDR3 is TGTGCCAGCAGTTTGTCGGCAGCAATAGCAAATCAGCCCCAGCATTTT. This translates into CASSLSAAIANQPQHF.

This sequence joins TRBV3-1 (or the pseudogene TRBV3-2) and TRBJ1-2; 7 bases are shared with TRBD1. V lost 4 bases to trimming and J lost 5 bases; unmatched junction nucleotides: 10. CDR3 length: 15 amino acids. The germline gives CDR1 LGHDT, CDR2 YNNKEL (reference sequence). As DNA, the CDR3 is TGTGCCAGCAGCCGTAGAGGGGGACAGCCTTATGGCTACACCTTC. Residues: CASSRRGGQPYGYTF.

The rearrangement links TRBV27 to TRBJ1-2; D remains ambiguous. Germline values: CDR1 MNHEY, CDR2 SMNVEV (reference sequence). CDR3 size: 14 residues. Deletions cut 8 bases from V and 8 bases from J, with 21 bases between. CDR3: CASGYLSGSKGYTF. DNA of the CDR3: TGTGCCAGCGGGTACTTGAGCGGGTCTAAGGGCTACACCTTC.

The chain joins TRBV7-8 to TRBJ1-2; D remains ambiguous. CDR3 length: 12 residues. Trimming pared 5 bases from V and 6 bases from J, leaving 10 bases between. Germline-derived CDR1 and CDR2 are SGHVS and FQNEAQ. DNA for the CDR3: TGTGCCAGCAGCCCTTCCAGTGATGGCTACACCTTC. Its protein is CASSPSSDGYTF.

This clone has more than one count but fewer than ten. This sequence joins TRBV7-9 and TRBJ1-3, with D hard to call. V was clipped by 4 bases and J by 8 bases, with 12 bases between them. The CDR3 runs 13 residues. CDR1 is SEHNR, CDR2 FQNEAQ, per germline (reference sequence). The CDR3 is CASSSSGRDTIYF. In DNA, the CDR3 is TGTGCCAGCAGCTCTTCGGGAAGGGACACCATATATTTT. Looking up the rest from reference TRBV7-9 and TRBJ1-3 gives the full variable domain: DTGVSQNPRHKITKRGQNVTFRCDPISEHNRLYWYRQTLGQGPEFLTYFQNEAQLEKSRLLSDRFSAERPKGSFSTLEIQRTEQGDSAMYLCASSSSGRDTIYFGEGSWLTVV.

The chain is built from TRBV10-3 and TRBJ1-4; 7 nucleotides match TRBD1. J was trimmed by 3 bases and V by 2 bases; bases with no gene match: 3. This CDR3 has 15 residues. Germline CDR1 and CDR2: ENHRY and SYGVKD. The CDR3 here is CAISETGQSNEKLFF. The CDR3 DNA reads TGTGCCATCAGTGAGACGGGACAGTCTAATGAAAAACTGTTTTTT.

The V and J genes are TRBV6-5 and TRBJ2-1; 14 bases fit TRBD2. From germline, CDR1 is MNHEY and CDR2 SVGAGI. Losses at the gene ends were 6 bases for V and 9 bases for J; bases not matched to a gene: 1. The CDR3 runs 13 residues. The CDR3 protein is CASRGLAGGEQFF. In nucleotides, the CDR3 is TGTGCCAGCAGAGGACTAGCGGGGGGTGAGCAGTTCTTC.